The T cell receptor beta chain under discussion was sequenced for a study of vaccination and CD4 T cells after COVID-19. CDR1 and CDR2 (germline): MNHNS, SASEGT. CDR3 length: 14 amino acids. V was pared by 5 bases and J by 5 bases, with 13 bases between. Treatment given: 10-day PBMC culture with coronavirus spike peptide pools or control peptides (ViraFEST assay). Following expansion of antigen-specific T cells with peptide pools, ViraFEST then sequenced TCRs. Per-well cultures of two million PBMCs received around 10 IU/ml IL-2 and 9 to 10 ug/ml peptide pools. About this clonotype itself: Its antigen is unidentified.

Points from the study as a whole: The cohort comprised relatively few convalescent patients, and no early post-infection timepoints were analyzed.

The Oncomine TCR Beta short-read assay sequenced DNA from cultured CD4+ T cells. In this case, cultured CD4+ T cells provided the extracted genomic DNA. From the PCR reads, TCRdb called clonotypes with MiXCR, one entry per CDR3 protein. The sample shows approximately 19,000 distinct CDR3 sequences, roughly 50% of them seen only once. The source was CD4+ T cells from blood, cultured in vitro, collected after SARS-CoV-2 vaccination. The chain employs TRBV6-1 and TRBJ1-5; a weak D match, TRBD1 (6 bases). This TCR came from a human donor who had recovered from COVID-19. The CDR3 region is CASSKQGLYQPQHF. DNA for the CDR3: TGTGCCAGCAGTAAACAGGGACTCTATCAGCCCCAGCATTTT.